The rows below give T cell receptor beta chains drawn from one sample of a study of PD-1 blockade in mismatch repair-deficient tumors. Clones were read by immunoSEQ multiplex PCR, and TCRdb kept only the in-frame ones, dropping some. The sample holds some 97,000 clones, 82% seen once. The sequenced sample was peripheral blood, obtained 30 to 36 weeks after starting pembrolizumab. These receptors originate from an adult with mismatch repair-deficient cancer. CDR3s include the opening cysteine and the closing phenylalanine or tryptophan. The D gene is left open where the match is weak. Clone size is not always given. Where it is, it says once, few, many or a class for expanded clones.

clone_size	j_call	d_call	v_call	cdr3_aa	cdr3_nt
NA	TRBJ2-1	NA	TRBV5-4	CASSLGTGQGSRNEQFF	TGTGCCAGCAGCTTGGGGACGGGGCAGGGCAGCCGCAATGAGCAGTTCTTC
few	TRBJ2-7	NA	TRBV7-9	CASSPRGPYEQYF	TGTGCCAGCAGCCCAAGGGGACCCTACGAGCAGTACTTC
NA	TRBJ2-7	NA	TRBV7-9	CASSLVSGKQYF	TGTGCCAGCAGCTTAGTATCTGGTAAGCAGTACTTC
NA	TRBJ2-1	NA	TRBV11-2	CASSLGGTHNEQFF	TGTGCCAGCAGCTTAGGCGGGACCCACAATGAGCAGTTCTTC
NA	TRBJ2-1	NA	TRBV30	CAWSVRGDYNEQFF	TGTGCCTGGAGTGTACGGGGCGATTACAATGAGCAGTTCTTC
NA	TRBJ2-4	NA	TRBV6-5	CASSYEGRIQYF	TGTGCCAGCAGTTACGAGGGTCGGATTCAGTACTTC
once	TRBJ2-7	NA	TRBV27	CASSLGLHSYEQYF	TGTGCCAGCAGCCTGGGACTCCACTCCTACGAGCAGTACTTC
few	TRBJ2-5	TRBD1	TRBV30	CAGGRLETQYF	TGTGCAGGGGGCCGACTGGAGACCCAGTACTTC
NA	TRBJ2-7	NA	TRBV6-6	CASTLDGYEQYF	TGTGCCAGCACTCTGGACGGCTACGAGCAGTACTTC
NA	TRBJ2-1	TRBD2	TRBV5-1	CASSFGTSGRSEQFF	TGCGCCAGCAGCTTCGGGACTAGCGGGAGGTCTGAGCAGTTCTTC
NA	TRBJ2-4	TRBD1	TRBV7-2	CASSPGQGVKNIQYF	TGTGCCAGCAGCCCGGGACAGGGGGTCAAAAACATTCAGTACTTC
NA	TRBJ2-7	TRBD2	TRBV5-4	CASSVSGSDGEQYF	TGTGCCAGCAGCGTCAGCGGGAGCGATGGCGAGCAGTACTTC
NA	TRBJ1-1	NA	TRBV18	CASSPGTGTEAFF	TGTGCCAGCTCACCGGGGACGGGCACTGAAGCTTTCTTT
NA	TRBJ2-3	NA	TRBV10-2	CASTERNTDTQYF	TGCGCCAGCACCGAGCGGAACACAGATACGCAGTATTTT
NA	TRBJ1-5	NA	TRBV11-2	CASSLGAPGQPQHF	TGTGCCAGCAGCTTAGGGGCCCCGGGTCAGCCCCAGCATTTT
NA	TRBJ2-7	NA	TRBV6-6	CASSYSRDASYEQYF	TGTGCCAGCAGTTACTCGAGGGACGCCAGCTACGAGCAGTACTTC
NA	TRBJ1-3	NA	TRBV7-2	CASSLDRGPGNTIYF	TGTGCCAGCAGCTTAGATAGAGGGCCTGGAAACACCATATATTTT
NA	TRBJ2-1	TRBD2	TRBV6-5	CASSYLAGYYNEQFF	TGTGCCAGCAGTTACCTAGCGGGGTACTACAATGAGCAGTTCTTC
few	TRBJ1-2	NA	TRBV7-8	CATGDYGYTF	TGTGCCACGGGAGACTATGGCTACACCTTC
NA	TRBJ1-1	TRBD1	TRBV4-2	CASSQERQGFPEAFF	TGTGCCAGCAGCCAAGAACGACAGGGATTCCCTGAAGCTTTCTTT
NA	TRBJ2-7	TRBD2	TRBV19	CASSIRTSGRADYEQYF	TGTGCCAGTAGTATACGGACTAGCGGGAGGGCCGACTACGAGCAGTACTTC
NA	TRBJ2-2	NA	TRBV29-1	CSVPTPSGTGELFF	TGCAGCGTTCCTACCCCCTCAGGGACCGGGGAGCTGTTTTTT
NA	TRBJ2-1	NA	TRBV5-4	CASSQALERASNEQFF	TGCGCCAGCAGCCAAGCTTTAGAAAGGGCGTCCAATGAGCAGTTCTTC
NA	TRBJ2-1	TRBD1	TRBV11-2	CASSLGQNNEQFF	TGTGCCAGCAGCTTGGGACAGAACAATGAGCAGTTCTTC
few	TRBJ1-1	NA	TRBV5-4	CASSPGTRNTEAFF	TGTGCCAGCAGCCCGGGGACACGGAACACTGAAGCTTTCTTT
NA	TRBJ2-1	NA	TRBV19	CASSIPGNEQFF	TGTGCCAGTAGTATCCCAGGAAATGAGCAGTTCTTC
once	TRBJ2-7	TRBD1	TRBV5-6	CASRDRALSYEQYF	TGTGCCAGCCGGGACAGAGCGCTCTCCTACGAGCAGTACTTC
NA	TRBJ1-3	NA	TRBV30	CAWSPGGGNTIYF	TGTGCCTGGAGTCCAGGCGGTGGAAACACCATATATTTT
NA	TRBJ2-7	NA	TRBV10-3	CAISGSGLNYEQYF	TGTGCCATCAGTGGTTCGGGACTCAACTACGAGCAGTACTTC
NA	TRBJ1-1	TRBD1	TRBV19	CASSIVGTDTEAFF	TGTGCCAGTAGTATTGTTGGGACAGACACTGAAGCTTTCTTT
NA	TRBJ1-1	NA	TRBV29-1	CSVERQGTKNTEAFF	TGCAGCGTTGAGAGGCAGGGGACCAAGAACACTGAAGCTTTCTTT
few	TRBJ1-2	NA	TRBV7-9	CASSLARYGYTF	TGTGCCAGCAGCTTAGCACGATATGGCTACACCTTC
NA	TRBJ2-3	NA	TRBV5-4	CASSLIAVPSTDTQYF	TGTGCCAGCAGCTTGATAGCGGTCCCTAGCACAGATACGCAGTATTTT
NA	TRBJ2-1	NA	TRBV7-2	CASSLIGGSDNEQFF	TGTGCCAGCAGCTTAATCGGGGGCTCTGACAATGAGCAGTTCTTC
NA	TRBJ2-3	TRBD2	TRBV5-6	CASSPILAGGLTDTQYF	TGTGCCAGCAGCCCGATACTAGCGGGAGGCTTGACAGATACGCAGTATTTT
NA	TRBJ1-1	NA	TRBV6-6	CASSYEGNTEAFF	TGTGCCAGCAGTTACGAGGGGAACACTGAAGCTTTCTTT
NA	TRBJ1-5	NA	TRBV12-5	CASGLTGPDRMAAYSNQPQHF	TGTGCTAGTGGTTTAACTGGACCGGACCGTATGGCAGCTTATAGCAATCAGCCCCAGCATTTT
NA	TRBJ2-4	NA	TRBV25-1	CASSEGVGDLAKNIQYF	TGTGCCAGCAGTGAAGGGGTGGGGGATTTAGCCAAAAACATTCAGTACTTC
NA	TRBJ1-1	NA	TRBV19	CASSIDLRGIPEAFF	TGTGCCAGTAGTATAGATCTGCGAGGGATCCCTGAAGCTTTCTTT
NA	TRBJ1-2	NA	TRBV7-2	CASSLWTMGGYTF	TGTGCCAGCAGCCTATGGACCATGGGAGGCTACACCTTC
NA	TRBJ2-5	NA	TRBV5-1	CASSLQGMGVETQYF	TGCGCCAGCAGCTTGCAAGGGATGGGAGTAGAGACCCAGTACTTC
NA	TRBJ2-7	NA	TRBV13	CASSLWGEGHLREQYF	TGTGCCAGCAGCTTGTGGGGGGAAGGGCACCTACGCGAGCAGTACTTC
few	TRBJ1-2	TRBD1	TRBV6-1	CASKDRVYGYTF	TGTGCCAGCAAAGACAGGGTCTATGGCTACACCTTC
NA	TRBJ2-7	TRBD1	TRBV5-6	CASSYPTGGNEQYF	TGTGCCAGCAGCTACCCGACAGGGGGCAACGAGCAGTACTTC
NA	TRBJ2-3	TRBD2	TRBV5-1	CASSSSTSGTTDTQYF	TGCGCCAGCAGCTCCTCGACTAGCGGGACCACAGATACGCAGTATTTT
NA	TRBJ2-2	NA	TRBV18	CASSPSMNTGELFF	TGTGCCAGCTCACCTTCTATGAACACCGGGGAGCTGTTTTTT
NA	TRBJ2-5	TRBD2	TRBV27	CASSMQGPLAGHETQYF	TGTGCCAGCAGTATGCAAGGACCCCTAGCGGGACATGAGACCCAGTACTTC
NA	TRBJ2-5	TRBD2	TRBV29-1	CSVEEGRGRETQYF	TGCAGCGTTGAAGAGGGGAGGGGACGGGAGACCCAGTACTTC
NA	TRBJ1-4	TRBD1	TRBV19	CASTVTGVFANEKLFF	TGTGCCAGTACCGTGACAGGGGTGTTCGCTAATGAAAAACTGTTTTTT
NA	TRBJ2-1	NA	TRBV12-5	CASGLVLGGYNEQFF	TGTGCTAGTGGTTTGGTACTGGGTGGCTACAATGAGCAGTTCTTC
NA	TRBJ2-7	NA	TRBV7-6	CASSAAYEQYF	TGTGCCAGCAGCGCCGCCTACGAGCAGTACTTC